The clone carrying this TCR beta chain was detected only once. Its antigen remains unknown. V lost 0 bases, J lost 2 bases, and 7 bases lay in between. In germline, CDR1 is LGHNA, CDR2 YNFKEQ. The CDR3 has 14 residues. The record originates from a study of a mutant IDH1 vaccine in newly diagnosed glioma. Using immunoSEQ multiplex PCR, the repertoire was profiled, and TCRdb retains in-frame clones only, with some absent. The sample shows 30,000 to 40,000 clones, 80% of them seen only once. Time point given: week 35, safety follow-up. The investigators gave 300 ug of mutant IDH1 20-mer peptide in each vaccine dose, together with topical imiquimod.

Sequencing was performed on PBMCs, taken from a glioma patient whose treatment included an IDH1 peptide vaccine. This chain links TRBV4-2 with TRBJ2-5; a weak D match, TRBD2 (6 bases). The source of this sequence is a man between 40 and 49 years old with glioma. Some clones in this sample may be carry-over from other donors' samples. The CDR3 bases are TGTGCCAGCAGCCAAGAGGGGGGACAAGAGACCCAGTACTTC. Translation: CASSQEGGQETQYF.